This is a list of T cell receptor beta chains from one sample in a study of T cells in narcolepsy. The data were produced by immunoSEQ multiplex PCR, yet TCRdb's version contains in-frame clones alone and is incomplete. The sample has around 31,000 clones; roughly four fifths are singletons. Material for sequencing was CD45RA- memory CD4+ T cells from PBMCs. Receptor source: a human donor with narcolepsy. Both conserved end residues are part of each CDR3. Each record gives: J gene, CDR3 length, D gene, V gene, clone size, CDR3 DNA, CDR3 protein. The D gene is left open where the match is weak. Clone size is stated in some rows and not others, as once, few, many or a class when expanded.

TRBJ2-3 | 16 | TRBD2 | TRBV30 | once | TGTGCCTGGAGTGTGGACTTAGCGGGGGGGACAGATACGCAGTATTTT | CAWSVDLAGGTDTQYF
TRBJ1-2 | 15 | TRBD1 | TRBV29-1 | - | TGCAGCGCCTTCGGGAGGGGACAGCTATGGATGGGCTACACCTTC | CSAFGRGQLWMGYTF
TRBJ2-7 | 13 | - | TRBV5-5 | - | TGTGCCAGCAGTAGCGGCGGGGACTACGAGCAGTACTTC | CASSSGGDYEQYF
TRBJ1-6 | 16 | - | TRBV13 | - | TGTGCCAGCAGCTTGGGTTTGAGCTCCTATAATTCACCCCTCCACTTT | CASSLGLSSYNSPLHF
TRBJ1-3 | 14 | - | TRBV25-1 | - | TGTGCCAGCAGTCGCCAGGGTACTGGAAACACCATATATTTT | CASSRQGTGNTIYF
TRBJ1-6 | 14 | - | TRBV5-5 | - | TGTGCCAGCAGCTTGAGTGGGCAGAATTCACCCCTCCACTTT | CASSLSGQNSPLHF
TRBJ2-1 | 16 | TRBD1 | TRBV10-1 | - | TGCGCCAGCAGTGGCTTTACAGGGGCCACCTACAATGAGCAGTTCTTC | CASSGFTGATYNEQFF
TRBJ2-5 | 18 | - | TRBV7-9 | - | TGTGCCAGCAGCTTAGTCGTTCAGGGCGCCACTTACCAAGAGACCCAGTACTTC | CASSLVVQGATYQETQYF
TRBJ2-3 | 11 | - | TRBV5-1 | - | TGCGCCAGCAGGGAGACAGATACGCAGTATTTT | CASRETDTQYF
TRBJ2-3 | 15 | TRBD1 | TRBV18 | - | TGTGCCAGCTCACGGGGGGACAGGAGCACAGATACGCAGTATTTT | CASSRGDRSTDTQYF
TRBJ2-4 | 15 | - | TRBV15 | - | TGTGCCACCAGCAGAGAGGCAGGGGCCAAAAACATTCAGTACTTC | CATSREAGAKNIQYF
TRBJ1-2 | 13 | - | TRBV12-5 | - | TGTGCTAGTGCCCGGGAGGGGAACTATGGCTACACCTTC | CASAREGNYGYTF
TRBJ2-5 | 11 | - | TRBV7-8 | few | TGTGCCAGCAGCTTAGGGGGGTCCCAGTACTTC | CASSLGGSQYF
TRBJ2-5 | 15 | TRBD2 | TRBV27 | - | TGTGCCAGCAGTTTTCGCCAGGGCGGGGGACAGACCCAGTACTTC | CASSFRQGGGQTQYF
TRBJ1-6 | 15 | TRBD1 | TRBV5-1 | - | TGCGCCAGCAGCTCCTCCGGGACAGGGAATTCACCCCTCCACTTT | CASSSSGTGNSPLHF
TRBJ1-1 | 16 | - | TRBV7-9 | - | TGTGCCAGCAGCAAGCCTCAGGGGTACGGGAACACTGAAGCTTTCTTT | CASSKPQGYGNTEAFF
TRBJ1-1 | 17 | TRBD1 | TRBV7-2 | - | TGTGCCAGCAGCCCGATTGGGACAGGAAGTCTGAACACTGAAGCTTTCTTT | CASSPIGTGSLNTEAFF
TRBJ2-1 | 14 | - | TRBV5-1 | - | TGCGCCAGCAGCTTGGAGCATTCCTTTAATGAGCAGTTCTTC | CASSLEHSFNEQFF
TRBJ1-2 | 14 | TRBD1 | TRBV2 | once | TGTGCCAGCAGTGAAGACTGGGACAGGGTTGGCTACACCTTC | CASSEDWDRVGYTF
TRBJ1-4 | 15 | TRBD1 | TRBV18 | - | TGTGCCAGCTCATCCCCCGGGACAGGGGGCGAAAAACTGTTTTTT | CASSSPGTGGEKLFF
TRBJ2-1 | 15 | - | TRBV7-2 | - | TGTGCCAGCAGTTATGACAGGAGCTCCTACAATGAGCAGTTCTTC | CASSYDRSSYNEQFF
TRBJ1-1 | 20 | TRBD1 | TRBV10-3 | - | TGTGCCATCAGTGAGTCGCGTTATGTTGGGACAGGAGAAAAGGACACTGAAGCTTTCTTT | CAISESRYVGTGEKDTEAFF
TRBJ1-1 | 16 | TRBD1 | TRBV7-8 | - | TGTGCCAGCAGTCCCAGGGGGCGACGTATGAACACTGAAGCTTTCTTT | CASSPRGRRMNTEAFF
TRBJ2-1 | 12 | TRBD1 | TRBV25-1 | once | TGTGCCAGCAGTGGGACAGGAGGTGAGCAGTTCTTC | CASSGTGGEQFF
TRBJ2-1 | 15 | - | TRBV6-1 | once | TGTGCCAGCAGTGAAATCCAACCTCGCTACAATGAGCAGTTCTTC | CASSEIQPRYNEQFF
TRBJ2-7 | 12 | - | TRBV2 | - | TGTGCCAGCAGGTCGGAAGTCCACGAGCAGTACTTC | CASRSEVHEQYF
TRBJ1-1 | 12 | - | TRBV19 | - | TGTGCCAGCCAAATTCAGGGTTCTGAAGCTTTCTTT | CASQIQGSEAFF
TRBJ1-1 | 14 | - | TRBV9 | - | TGTGCCAGCAGCGCGACTGCCATGAACACTGAAGCTTTCTTT | CASSATAMNTEAFF
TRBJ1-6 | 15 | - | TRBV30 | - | TGTGCCTGGACCGTGGGGAGCTCCTATAATTCACCCCTCCACTTT | CAWTVGSSYNSPLHF
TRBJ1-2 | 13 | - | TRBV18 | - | TGTGCCAGCTCACCAGGGGGCGAGAATGGCTACACCTTC | CASSPGGENGYTF
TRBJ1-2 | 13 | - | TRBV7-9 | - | TGTGCCAGCAGCTACCCGGACCGAGCTGGCTACACCTTC | CASSYPDRAGYTF
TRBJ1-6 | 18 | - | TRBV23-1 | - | TGCGCCAGCAGTCAGCCCCCCTTTTTGGGGGGGCCCTTGGTGACCCTCCACTTT | CASSQPPFLGGPLVTLHF
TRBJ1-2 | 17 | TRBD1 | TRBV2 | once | TGTGCCAGCAGGCGCCTCCGCCGGGACAGGGGTAACTATGGCTACACCTTC | CASRRLRRDRGNYGYTF
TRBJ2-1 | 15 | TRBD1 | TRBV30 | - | TGTGCCTGGAGGGACCGGGACAGGGCCGGCGATGAGCAGTTCTTC | CAWRDRDRAGDEQFF
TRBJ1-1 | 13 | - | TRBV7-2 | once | TGTGCCAGCAGCTCTAGGCCGAACACTGAAGCTTTCTTT | CASSSRPNTEAFF
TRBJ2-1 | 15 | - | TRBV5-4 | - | TGTGCCAGCAGCTTGAGGGGGGAGCTTTACAATGAGCAGTTCTTC | CASSLRGELYNEQFF
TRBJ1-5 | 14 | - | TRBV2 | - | TGTGCCAGCAGTGAAGAGGGGAGAGGTCAGCCCCAGCATTTT | CASSEEGRGQPQHF
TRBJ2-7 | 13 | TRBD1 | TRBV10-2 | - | TGCGCCAGCAGTGGTGGGACAGGGTTCGAGCAGTACTTC | CASSGGTGFEQYF
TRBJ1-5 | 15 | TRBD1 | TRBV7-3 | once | TGTGCCAGCAGCGTCAGGACAGGGGTCAATCAGCCCCAGCATTTT | CASSVRTGVNQPQHF
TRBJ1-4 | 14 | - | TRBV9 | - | TGTGCCAGCAGCGTAGAGGTATGGGATGAAAAACTGTTTTTT | CASSVEVWDEKLFF
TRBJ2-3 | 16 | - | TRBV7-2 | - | TGTGCCAGCAGCTTCAAAGGGGGTTCTGGCACAGATACGCAGTATTTT | CASSFKGGSGTDTQYF
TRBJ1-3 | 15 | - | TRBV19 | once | TGTGCCACCGTCACACAGATGAGCTCTGGAAACACCATATATTTT | CATVTQMSSGNTIYF
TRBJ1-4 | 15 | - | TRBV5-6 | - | TGTGCCAGCAGCTTGGGACGCGGGGTCTATGAAAAACTGTTTTTT | CASSLGRGVYEKLFF
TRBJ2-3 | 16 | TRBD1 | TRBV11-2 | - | TGTGCCAGCAGCCACAGGACAGGGGGCTTCACAGATACGCAGTATTTT | CASSHRTGGFTDTQYF
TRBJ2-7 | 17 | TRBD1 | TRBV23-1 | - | TGCGCCAGCAGTCAAACCTGTCCGGGACAGCTAGGGGATGTGCAGTACTTC | CASSQTCPGQLGDVQYF
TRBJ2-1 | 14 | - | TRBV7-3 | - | TGTGCCAGCAGCTTAAGAGGGGGGAGTCATGAGCAGTTCTTC | CASSLRGGSHEQFF
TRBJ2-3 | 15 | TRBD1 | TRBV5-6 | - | TGTGCCAGCAGCTACCGACAGGGTAGCACAGATACGCAGTATTTT | CASSYRQGSTDTQYF
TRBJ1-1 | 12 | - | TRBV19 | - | TGTGCCAGTAGTATCTATTACAGTTACTCTTTCTTT | CASSIYYSYSFF
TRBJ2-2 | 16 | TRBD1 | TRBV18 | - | TGTGCCAGCTCATTACAGGGGGCCGGGAACACCGGGGAGCTGTTTTTT | CASSLQGAGNTGELFF
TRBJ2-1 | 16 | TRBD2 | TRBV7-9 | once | TGTGCCAGCAGCCAGGGACTAGCGGGGGGCCACAATGAGCAGTTCTTC | CASSQGLAGGHNEQFF
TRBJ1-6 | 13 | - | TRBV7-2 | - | TGTGCCAGCAGCCAAGGGTCTCAATCACCCCTCCACTTT | CASSQGSQSPLHF
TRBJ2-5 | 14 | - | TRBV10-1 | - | TGCGCCAGCAGTGAGACAGGGATCGGGGAGACCCAGTACTTC | CASSETGIGETQYF
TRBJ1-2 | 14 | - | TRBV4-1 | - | TGCGCCAGCAGCCAAGATCCAGATTACTATGGCTACACCTTC | CASSQDPDYYGYTF
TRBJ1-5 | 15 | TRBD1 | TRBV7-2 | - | TGTGCCAGCAGCTCCATGGGACAGGGCAATCAGCCCCAGCATTTT | CASSSMGQGNQPQHF